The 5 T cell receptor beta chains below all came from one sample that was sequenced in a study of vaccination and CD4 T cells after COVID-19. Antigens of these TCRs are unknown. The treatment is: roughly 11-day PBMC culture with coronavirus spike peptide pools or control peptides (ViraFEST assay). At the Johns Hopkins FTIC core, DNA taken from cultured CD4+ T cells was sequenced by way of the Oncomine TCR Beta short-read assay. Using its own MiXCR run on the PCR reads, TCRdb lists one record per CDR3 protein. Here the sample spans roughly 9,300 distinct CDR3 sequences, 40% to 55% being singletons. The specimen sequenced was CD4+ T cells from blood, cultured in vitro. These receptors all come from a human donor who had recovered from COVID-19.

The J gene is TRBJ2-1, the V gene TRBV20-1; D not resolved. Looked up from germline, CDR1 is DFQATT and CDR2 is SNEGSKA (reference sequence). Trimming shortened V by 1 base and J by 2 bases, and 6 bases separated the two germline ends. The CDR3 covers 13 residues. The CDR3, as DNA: TGCAGTGCTAGAGGTCTGGCCTACAATGAGCAGTTCTTC. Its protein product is CSARGLAYNEQFF.

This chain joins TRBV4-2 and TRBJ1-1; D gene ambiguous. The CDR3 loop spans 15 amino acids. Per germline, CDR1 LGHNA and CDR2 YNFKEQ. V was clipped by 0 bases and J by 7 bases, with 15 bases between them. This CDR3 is CASSQEWVQAYEAFF. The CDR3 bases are TGTGCCAGCAGCCAAGAGTGGGTGCAGGCCTATGAAGCTTTCTTT.

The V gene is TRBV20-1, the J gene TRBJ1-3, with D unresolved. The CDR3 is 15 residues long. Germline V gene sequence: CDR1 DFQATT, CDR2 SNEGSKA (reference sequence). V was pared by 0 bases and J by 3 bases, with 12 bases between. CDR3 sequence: CSARDPGSFGNTIYF. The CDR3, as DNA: TGCAGTGCTAGAGACCCGGGTTCCTTTGGAAACACCATATATTTT.

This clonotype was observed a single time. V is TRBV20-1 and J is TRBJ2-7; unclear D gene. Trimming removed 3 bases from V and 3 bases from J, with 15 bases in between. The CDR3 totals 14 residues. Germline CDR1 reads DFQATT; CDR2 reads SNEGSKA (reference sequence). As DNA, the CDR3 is TGCAGTGCTAGTCCCATCCCAAACCTCTACGAGCAGTACTTC. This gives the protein CSASPIPNLYEQYF.

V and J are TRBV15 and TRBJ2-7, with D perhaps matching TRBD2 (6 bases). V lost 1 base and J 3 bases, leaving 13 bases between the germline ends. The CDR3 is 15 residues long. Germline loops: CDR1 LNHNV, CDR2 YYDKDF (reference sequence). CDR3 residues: CATSRALRGGYEQYF. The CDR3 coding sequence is TGTGCCACCAGCAGAGCATTGCGGGGAGGCTACGAGCAGTACTTC. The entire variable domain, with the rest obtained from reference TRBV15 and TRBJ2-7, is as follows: DAMVIQNPRYQVTQFGKPVTLSCSQTLNHNVMYWYQQKSSQAPKLLFHYYDKDFNNEADTPDNFQSRRPNTSFCFLDIRSPGLGDTAMYLCATSRALRGGYEQYFGPGTRLTVT.